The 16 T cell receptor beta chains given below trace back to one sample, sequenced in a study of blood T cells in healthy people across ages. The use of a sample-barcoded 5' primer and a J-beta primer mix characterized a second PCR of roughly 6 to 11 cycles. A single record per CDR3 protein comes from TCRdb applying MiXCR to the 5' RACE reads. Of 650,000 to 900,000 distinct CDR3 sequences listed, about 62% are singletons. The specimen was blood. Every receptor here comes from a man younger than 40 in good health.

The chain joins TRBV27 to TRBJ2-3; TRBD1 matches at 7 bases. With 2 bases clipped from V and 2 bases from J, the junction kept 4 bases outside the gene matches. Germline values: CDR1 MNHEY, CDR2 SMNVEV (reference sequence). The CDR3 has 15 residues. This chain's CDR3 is CASSLEGAVTDTQYF. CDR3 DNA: TGTGCCAGCAGTTTAGAGGGGGCGGTCACAGATACGCAGTATTTT.

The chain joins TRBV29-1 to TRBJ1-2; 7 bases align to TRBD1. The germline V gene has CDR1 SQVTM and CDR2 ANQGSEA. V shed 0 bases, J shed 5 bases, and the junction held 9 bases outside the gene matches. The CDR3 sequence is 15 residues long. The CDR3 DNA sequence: TGCAGCGTTGAAGATCTCTCAGGGGGTTGGTATGGCTACACCTTC. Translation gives CSVEDLSGGWYGYTF.

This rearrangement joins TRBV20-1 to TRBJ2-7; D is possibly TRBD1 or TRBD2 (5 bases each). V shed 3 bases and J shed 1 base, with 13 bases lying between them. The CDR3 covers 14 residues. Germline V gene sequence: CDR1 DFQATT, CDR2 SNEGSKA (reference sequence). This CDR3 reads CSASGGSTSYEQYF. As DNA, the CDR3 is TGCAGTGCTAGTGGGGGTTCTACATCCTACGAGCAGTACTTC.

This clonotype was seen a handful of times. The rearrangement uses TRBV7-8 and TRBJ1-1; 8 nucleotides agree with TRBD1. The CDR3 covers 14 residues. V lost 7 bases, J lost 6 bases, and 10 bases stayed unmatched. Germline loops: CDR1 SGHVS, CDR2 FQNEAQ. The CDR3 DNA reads TGTGCCAGCACCGAAATCGTACAGGGGGCTGAAGCTTTCTTT. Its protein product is CASTEIVQGAEAFF.

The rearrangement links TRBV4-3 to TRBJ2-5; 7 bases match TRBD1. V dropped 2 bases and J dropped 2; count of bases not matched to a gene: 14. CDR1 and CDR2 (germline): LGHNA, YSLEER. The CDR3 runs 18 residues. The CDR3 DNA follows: TGCGCCAGCAGCCAATTCCGTACCGGGACAGCTTCTCAAGAGACCCAGTACTTC. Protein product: CASSQFRTGTASQETQYF.

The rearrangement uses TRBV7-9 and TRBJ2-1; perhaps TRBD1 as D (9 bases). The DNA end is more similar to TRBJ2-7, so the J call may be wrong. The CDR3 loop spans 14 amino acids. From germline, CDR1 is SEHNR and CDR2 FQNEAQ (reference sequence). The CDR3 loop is CASSRSGGQGEQYF. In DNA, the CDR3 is TGTGCCAGCAGCCGGAGCGGGGGACAGGGAGAGCAGTACTTC.

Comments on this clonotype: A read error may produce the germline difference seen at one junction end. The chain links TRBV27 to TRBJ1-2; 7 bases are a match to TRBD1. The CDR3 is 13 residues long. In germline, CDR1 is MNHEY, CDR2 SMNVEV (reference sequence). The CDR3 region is CAGRLGGLDGYTF. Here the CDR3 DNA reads TGTGCCGGCAGGCTAGGGGGCCTAGATGGCTACACCTTC.

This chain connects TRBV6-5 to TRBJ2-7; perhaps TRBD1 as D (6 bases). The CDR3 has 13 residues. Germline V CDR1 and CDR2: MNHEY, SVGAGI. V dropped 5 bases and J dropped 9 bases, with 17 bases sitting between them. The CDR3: CASSDPNRAVQYF. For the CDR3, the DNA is TGTGCCAGCAGTGATCCTAACAGGGCTGTGCAGTACTTC.

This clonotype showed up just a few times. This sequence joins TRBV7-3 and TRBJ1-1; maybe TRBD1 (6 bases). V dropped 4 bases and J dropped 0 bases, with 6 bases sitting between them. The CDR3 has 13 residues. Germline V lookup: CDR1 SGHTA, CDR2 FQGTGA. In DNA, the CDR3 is TGTGCCAGCAGCTGGACAGTGAACACTGAAGCTTTCTTT. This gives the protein CASSWTVNTEAFF.

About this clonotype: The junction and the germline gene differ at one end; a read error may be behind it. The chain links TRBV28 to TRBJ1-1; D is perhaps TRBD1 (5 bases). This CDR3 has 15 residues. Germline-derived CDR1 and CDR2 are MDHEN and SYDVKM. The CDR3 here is CASSPLTGLKTEAFF. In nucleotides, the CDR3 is TGTGCCAGCAGTCCCCTAACAGGTCTGAAGACTGAAGCTTTCTTT.

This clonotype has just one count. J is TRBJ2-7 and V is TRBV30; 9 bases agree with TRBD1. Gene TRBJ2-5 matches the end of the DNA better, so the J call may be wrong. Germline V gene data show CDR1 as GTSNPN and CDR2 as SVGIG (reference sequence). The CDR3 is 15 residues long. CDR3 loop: CAWGIERTGVETQYF. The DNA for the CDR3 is TGTGCCTGGGGCATTGAGCGGACAGGGGTGGAGACCCAGTACTTC.

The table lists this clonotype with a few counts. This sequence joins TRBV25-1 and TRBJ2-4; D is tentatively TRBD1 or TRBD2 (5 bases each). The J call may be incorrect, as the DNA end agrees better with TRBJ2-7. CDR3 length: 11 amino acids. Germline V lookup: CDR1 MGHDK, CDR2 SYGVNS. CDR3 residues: CASEGSHEQYF. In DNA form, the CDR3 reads TGTGCCAGTGAGGGGTCCCACGAGCAGTACTTC.

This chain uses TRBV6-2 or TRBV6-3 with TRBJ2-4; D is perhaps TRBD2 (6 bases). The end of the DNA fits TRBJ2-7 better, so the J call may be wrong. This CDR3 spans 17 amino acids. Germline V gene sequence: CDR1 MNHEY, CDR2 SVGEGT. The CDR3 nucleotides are TGTGCCAGCAGTCCAGGAGGGAAGGGTCCGTTCCTATACGAGCAGTACTTC. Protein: CASSPGGKGPFLYEQYF.

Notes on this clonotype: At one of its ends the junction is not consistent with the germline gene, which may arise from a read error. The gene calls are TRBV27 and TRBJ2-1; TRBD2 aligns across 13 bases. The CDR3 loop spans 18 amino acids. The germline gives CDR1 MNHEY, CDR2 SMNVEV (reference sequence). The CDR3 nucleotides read TGTGCCAGCAGTACCGGGACTAGCGGGGCCTACTCCTACAATGGGCAGTTCTTC. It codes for CASSTGTSGAYSYNGQFF.

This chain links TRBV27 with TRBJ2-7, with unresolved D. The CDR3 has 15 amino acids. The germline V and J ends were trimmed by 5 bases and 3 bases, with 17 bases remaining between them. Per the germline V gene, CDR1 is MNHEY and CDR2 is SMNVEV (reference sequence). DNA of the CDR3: TGTGCCAGCAGTCAGAAAGGTACGGTACACTACGAGCAGTACTTC. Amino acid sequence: CASSQKGTVHYEQYF.

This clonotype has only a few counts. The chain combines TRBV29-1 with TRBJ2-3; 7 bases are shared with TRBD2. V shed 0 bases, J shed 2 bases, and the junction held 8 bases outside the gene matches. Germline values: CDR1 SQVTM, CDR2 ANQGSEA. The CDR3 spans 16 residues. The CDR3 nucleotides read TGCAGCGTTGAAGATCCTCTAGCGGCGAACACAGATACGCAGTATTTT. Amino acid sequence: CSVEDPLAANTDTQYF.